This T cell receptor (beta chain) was profiled in a study of blood T cell repertoires in COVID-19. Overall study context: Sample material is recorded as cDNA or gDNA derived from T cells, B-cell-depleted T cells, or PBMCs.

Seattle's cohort entered during active infection and was followed longitudinally. V was clipped by 3 bases and J by 6 bases; unmatched bases: 11. The CDR3 is 16 amino acids. Germline-derived CDR1 and CDR2 are MDHEN and SYDVKM. Source study methods: Scientists estimated how many nucleated cells there were by amplifying reference gene primers. TCRdb's copy holds only in-frame clones and misses some; the assay was immunoSEQ multiplex PCR. From that table come the V and J calls and clone size; the DNA was used to work out D and trimming. The repertoire holds about 350,000 clones, with roughly 90% as singletons.

Sequenced: peripheral blood. This sequence originates from a woman in her seventies with COVID-19, enrolled during active disease. The chain employs TRBV28 and TRBJ1-2, with 9 bases lining up with TRBD1. The CDR3 bases are TGTGCCAGCAGTTTGGCGGGGGGACAGGGTATAAATGGCTACACCTTC. Its protein product is CASSLAGGQGINGYTF.